Given below is one T cell receptor beta chain in context. Its specificity is unknown. Each CDR3 protein is one row after TCRdb ran MiXCR on the 5' RACE reads. The top ten hold 4% to 5.5% of the sample, which has 650,000 to 750,000 distinct CDR3 sequences, 21% seen once. This sample is part of a study of identical twins. Study results and caveats: Clonotypes of the beta chain that were abundant in cord blood carried fewer insertions (memory repertoires showed none).

The CDR3 length is 15 residues. The same data also contributed to another study, on T cells expressing NK-cell markers.

The sequence derives from a woman aged 18-29 years in good health. Sequenced material: PBMCs. The V gene is TRBV21-1, the J gene TRBJ1-6. TRBV21-1 is termed a pseudogene. DNA of the CDR3: TGTGCCAGCAGCATAAAGGCGAAAGGTACTTCACCCCTCCACTTT. Amino acids: CASSIKAKGTSPLHF.